This T cell receptor (beta chain) is from a study of blood T cell repertoires in COVID-19. Whole-study context: The United States, Italy and Spain provided the acute and convalescent COVID-19 samples. PBMCs, B-cell-depleted T cells, or T cells provided the cDNA or gDNA that made up the material.

V was trimmed by 0 bases and J by 5 bases, leaving 9 bases between them. Looked up from germline, CDR1 is SGHTA and CDR2 is FQGNSA. The CDR3 is made up of 14 amino acids. Original methodology: Nucleated cell counts were estimated from reference gene primer amplification. Assay: immunoSEQ multiplex PCR; the TCRdb copy retains only in-frame clones and omits some. V, J and clone size derive from that table, while D and trimming were established from the DNA sequence. The repertoire holds around 400,000 clones, with approximately 89% as singletons. Enrolment of Seattle patients took place during active infection, and they were followed longitudinally.

This sequence was found in a woman aged 55-70 years with COVID-19, enrolled during active disease. V is TRBV7-2 and J is TRBJ2-3; D is undetermined. Sequencing was performed on peripheral blood. CDR3 sequence (DNA): TGTGCCAGCAGCTTAGCGCCCTCGAGAGATACGCAGTATTTT. Its protein is CASSLAPSRDTQYF.